This TCR beta chain emerged from a study of CD8 T cells in ankylosing spondylitis. Study-wide results and limits: Seemingly distinctive of ankylosing spondylitis blood was a TCR beta motif formed by eight highly homologous variants. Previous work reported some of these motif variants in the synovial fluid and blood of reactive arthritis. There was reportedly significant enrichment of clones that were disease-linked in matched ankylosing spondylitis synovial fluid.

In its sample, this clonotype was seen a few times. Its specificity is unknown. Quantitative 5'-RACE with molecular barcodes was used to make the TCR beta libraries. TCRdb redid the calling of the 5' RACE reads with MiXCR, one entry per CDR3 protein. The sample contains about 140,000 distinct CDR3 sequences, roughly 8.8% of which appear only once. The specimen was synovial fluid, either unsorted or a sorted T cell fraction (not recorded which). This TCR was recovered from a male donor with ankylosing spondylitis.

Here the CDR3 reads CSARAAASGGYEQYF. The CDR3 region has the DNA TGCAGTGCTAGAGCGGCGGCTAGCGGGGGCTACGAGCAGTACTTC. The chain uses TRBV20-1 and TRBJ2-7; 10 bases are shared with TRBD2. Trimming cost V 1 base and J 3 bases; bases outside gene matches: 6. Germline-derived CDR1 and CDR2 are DFQATT and SNEGSKA (reference sequence). The CDR3 is 15 amino acids.